The 26 T cell receptor beta chains below were found in one sample sequenced in a study. Amplification of TRBV12-4/TRBJ1-2 clonotypes used adaptor-ligated barcode primers. MiXCR, applied by TCRdb to the multiplex PCR reads, yields one record per CDR3 protein. The table lists some 1,500 distinct CDR3 sequences, around 4% of them singletons. The sequenced material came from naive CD4+ T cells sorted from blood. Subset defined: naive CD4+ T cells, CD4+CD45RA+CD25-. The receptors derive from a female donor with breast cancer.

This clonotype has at least ten counts. The J gene is TRBJ1-2, the V gene TRBV12-3 or TRBV12-4; D ambiguous. There are 15 residues in the CDR3. The ends were cut back, 6 bases at V and 3 bases at J, with 17 bases in the middle. The CDR3 coding sequence is TGTGCCAGCAGCCTCTGGGAGAGCGACCACTATGGCTACACCTTC. This gives the protein CASSLWESDHYGYTF.

By share of the sample, this clonotype is large (0.1 to 1%). The chain's CDR3 is CASSLMTGPYGYTF. CDR3 nucleotide sequence: TGTGCCAGCAGTTTAATGACAGGGCCCTATGGCTACACCTTC. The rearrangement joins TRBV12-3 or TRBV12-4 to TRBJ1-2, with 7 bases fitting TRBD1. The CDR3 runs to 14 residues. J lost 4 bases, V lost 2 bases, and 4 bases had no gene match.

This clonotype showed up many times. This chain uses TRBV12-3 or TRBV12-4 with TRBJ1-2; no firm D call. CDR3 length equals 14 residues. V was shortened by 4 bases and J by 9 bases, with 18 bases between the two germline ends. In DNA, the CDR3 is TGTGCCAGCAGTTCGTCGGCTATTGAGGTCCGCTACACCTTC. It is translated as CASSSSAIEVRYTF.

Many counts were recorded for this clonotype. The J gene is TRBJ1-2, the V gene TRBV12-3 or TRBV12-4; D remains ambiguous. Trimming stripped 6 bases from V and 4 bases from J, with 15 bases between. The CDR3 sequence is 14 residues long. In DNA, the CDR3 is TGTGCCAGCAGCTCACTAGGATCATCCTATGGCTACACCTTC. Translation: CASSSLGSSYGYTF.

This clonotype is labeled medium-sized (0.01 to 0.1%). The chain recombines TRBV12-3 or TRBV12-4 with TRBJ1-2; TRBD1 might be the D (5 bases). With 7 bases removed from V and 1 base from J, the gap between germline ends came to 16 bases. The CDR3 is 15 residues long. CDR3 DNA sequence: TGTGCCAGCATAGAGAGCAGACAGATTAACTATGGCTACACCTTC. Residues: CASIESRQINYGYTF.

This clonotype counts as medium-sized. J is TRBJ1-2 and V is TRBV12-3 or TRBV12-4; no firm D call. The CDR3 loop spans 13 amino acids. The V end lost 3 bases, the J end lost 8 bases, and 13 bases lay between the germline ends. The CDR3 DNA is TGTGCCAGCAGTTTCGGGCAAATCGGCGGCTACACCTTC. It encodes CASSFGQIGGYTF.

By share, this clonotype ranks as medium-sized. The chain carries TRBV12-3 or TRBV12-4 and TRBJ1-2, with no clear D. The CDR3 has 12 residues. Trimming pared 4 bases from V and 4 bases from J, leaving 7 bases between. In DNA form, the CDR3 reads TGTGCCAGCAGTTCTAGTTTCTATGGCTACACCTTC. This gives the protein CASSSSFYGYTF.

Sample share makes this clonotype medium-sized (0.01 to 0.1%). This chain joins TRBV12-3 or TRBV12-4 and TRBJ1-2; D remains ambiguous. V lost 2 bases and J lost 4, with 11 bases in between. The CDR3 is made up of 14 amino acids. The CDR3 DNA follows: TGTGCCAGCAGTTTAAATGGCCTCACCTATGGCTACACCTTC. This translates into CASSLNGLTYGYTF.

By sample share, this clonotype is large. The V gene is TRBV12-3 or TRBV12-4, the J gene TRBJ1-2; D uncertain. Between the trimmed V and J ends, which lost 2 bases and 8 bases, there was a span of 24 bases. The CDR3 has 17 amino acids. The CDR3 is CASSLSLHVNSMTGYTF. DNA for the CDR3: TGTGCCAGCAGTTTATCCCTCCACGTAAACAGCATGACAGGCTACACCTTC.

The rearrangement joins TRBV12-3 or TRBV12-4 to TRBJ1-2; D might be TRBD1 (5 bases). The ends were cut back, 6 bases at V and 6 bases at J, with 17 bases in the middle. The CDR3 extends over 14 amino acids. In nucleotides, the CDR3 is TGTGCCAGCAGCCCGGAGGTTTGGGGCAATGGCTACACCTTC. As protein: CASSPEVWGNGYTF.

This clonotype is classed as medium-sized. The chain has TRBV12-3 or TRBV12-4 and TRBJ1-2, with 8 bases aligning to TRBD1. V was clipped by 6 bases and J by 8 bases; unmatched bases: 11. The CDR3 runs to 14 residues. The CDR3 region has the DNA TGTGCCAGCAGCCCTGGACAGGGCCATCACGGCTACACCTTC. This codes for CASSPGQGHHGYTF.

Relative to its sample, this clonotype is medium-sized. This sequence joins TRBV12-3 or TRBV12-4 and TRBJ1-2; unclear D gene. Deletions cut 2 bases from V and 2 bases from J, with 6 bases between. The CDR3 has 13 residues. CDR3 loop: CASSLNMNYGYTF. Here the CDR3 DNA reads TGTGCCAGCAGTTTAAACATGAACTATGGCTACACCTTC.

This clonotype is termed medium-sized (0.01 to 0.1%). The chain links TRBV12-3 or TRBV12-4 to TRBJ1-2; 7 bases line up with TRBD1. The V gene end was trimmed by 5 bases and the J gene end by 6 bases; junction bases not matched to a gene: 3. The CDR3 is 12 residues long. The CDR3 nucleotides read TGTGCCAGCAGTGACAGGGCCCATGGCTACACCTTC. It specifies CASSDRAHGYTF.

In this sample, this clonotype is medium-sized (0.01 to 0.1%). The CDR3 loop reads CASSPRLITNYGYTF. The CDR3 nucleotides are TGTGCCAGCAGTCCCAGACTGATTACTAACTATGGCTACACCTTC. This chain links TRBV12-3 or TRBV12-4 with TRBJ1-2, with D unresolved. The CDR3 runs 15 residues. With 5 bases removed from V and 0 bases from J, the gap between germline ends came to 13 bases.

This clonotype is categorized as medium-sized. This sequence joins TRBV12-3 or TRBV12-4 and TRBJ1-2; D call uncertain. V lost 6 bases, J lost 4 bases, and 6 bases lay in between. The CDR3 totals 11 residues. The DNA of the CDR3 is TGTGCCAGCAGCAGCACCTATGGCTACACCTTC. This translates into CASSSTYGYTF.

In its sample, this clonotype ranks as medium-sized. DNA of the CDR3: TGTGCCAGCAGTCAGACAGGGAATGGCTACACCTTC. Translating gives CASSQTGNGYTF. The chain couples TRBV12-3 or TRBV12-4 to TRBJ1-2; 7 nucleotides align to TRBD1. Trimming cost V 5 bases and J 6 bases; bases outside gene matches: 3. The CDR3 covers 12 residues.

This clonotype was detected only a few times. This chain uses TRBV12-3 or TRBV12-4 with TRBJ1-2; D remains unclear. This CDR3 is built from 14 residues. The germline V and J ends were trimmed by 4 bases and 2 bases, with 11 bases remaining between them. The CDR3 spells CASSSWTNNYGYTF. As DNA, the CDR3 is TGTGCCAGCAGTTCATGGACGAACAACTATGGCTACACCTTC.

This clonotype is judged medium-sized. The chain links TRBV12-3 or TRBV12-4 to TRBJ1-2, with a possible D match to TRBD1 (5 bases). CDR3 length equals 12 residues. Trimming pared 7 bases from V and 2 bases from J, leaving 8 bases between. The CDR3 DNA reads as TGTGCCAGCAAGGGGCGCAACTATGGCTACACCTTC. Its protein is CASKGRNYGYTF.

The chain links TRBV12-3 or TRBV12-4 to TRBJ1-2; D unresolved. The length of the CDR3 is 12 residues. The germline V and J ends were trimmed by 2 bases and 8 bases, with 9 bases remaining between them. In DNA, the CDR3 is TGTGCCAGCAGTTTATCCGGGTTGGGCTACACCTTC. As protein: CASSLSGLGYTF.

This clonotype is medium-sized by share. This sequence joins TRBV12-3 or TRBV12-4 and TRBJ1-2; D remains ambiguous. The ends were cut back, 3 bases at V and 0 bases at J, with 5 bases in the middle. The CDR3 spans 13 residues. CDR3 loop: CASSFITNYGYTF. The CDR3 bases are TGTGCCAGCAGTTTCATTACTAACTATGGCTACACCTTC.

This clonotype rates as medium-sized (0.01 to 0.1%). The rearrangement links TRBV12-3 or TRBV12-4 to TRBJ1-2, with D perhaps TRBD1 (6 bases). The CDR3 covers 13 residues. V was clipped by 6 bases and J by 4 bases, with 12 bases between them. CDR3 region: CASRSQGLYGYTF. The CDR3 DNA reads as TGTGCCAGCAGGTCACAGGGACTCTATGGCTACACCTTC.

This clonotype is categorized as medium-sized. The CDR3 is CASSSYLGQPNYGYTF. The DNA of the CDR3 is TGTGCCAGCAGCTCCTATCTTGGACAGCCCAACTATGGCTACACCTTC. The chain carries TRBV12-3 or TRBV12-4 and TRBJ1-2, with D possibly TRBD1 on 6 matching bases. The CDR3 consists of 16 residues. V shed 6 bases and J shed 2 bases, with 19 bases lying between them.

This clonotype was counted many times. The chain uses TRBV12-3 or TRBV12-4 and TRBJ1-2; D possibly corresponds to TRBD1 (5 bases). This CDR3 region has 10 residues. Trimming removed 4 bases from V and 8 bases from J, with 5 bases in between. The DNA of the CDR3 is TGTGCCAGCAGTTACAGGGGCTACACCTTC. This gives the protein CASSYRGYTF.

This clonotype qualifies as medium-sized. J is TRBJ1-2 and V is TRBV12-3 or TRBV12-4, with a possible D match to TRBD1 (5 bases). CDR3 size: 14 residues. Trimming removed 7 bases from V and 4 bases from J, with 16 bases in between. This CDR3 reads CASKLQGGFYGYTF. CDR3 DNA: TGTGCCAGCAAACTCCAGGGAGGATTCTATGGCTACACCTTC.

This clonotype showed up many times. V gene TRBV12-3 or TRBV12-4 combines with J gene TRBJ1-2, with D perhaps TRBD1 (6 bases). The CDR3 has 17 residues. The ends were cut back, 3 bases at V and 5 bases at J, with 22 bases in the middle. CDR3 bases: TGTGCCAGCAGTTTGGGACACTCGGGGAGCTCATGGTATGGCTACACCTTC. Residues: CASSLGHSGSSWYGYTF.

This clonotype was counted at least ten times. The CDR3, as DNA: TGTGCCAGCAGCCCTTTGGGACAGAGTGGGTATGGCTACACCTTC. This gives the protein CASSPLGQSGYGYTF. The chain uses TRBV12-3 or TRBV12-4 and TRBJ1-2; 7 bases agree with TRBD1. Losses at the gene ends were 6 bases for V and 5 bases for J; bases not matched to a gene: 12. The CDR3 has 15 residues.